This is a list of T cell receptor beta chains from one sample in a study of T cells in Graves' hyperthyroidism and ophthalmopathy. MiXCR, applied by TCRdb to the multiplex PCR reads, yields one record per CDR3 protein. The sample consists of fewer than 500,000 distinct CDR3 sequences, approximately 15% of them appearing once. The specimen was blood. These receptors came from a young woman with Graves' ophthalmopathy. CDR3s include the opening cysteine and the closing phenylalanine or tryptophan. The D gene is left open where the match is weak. Size is stated for part of the rows, as once, few or many counts, or as a class when the clone is expanded.

D gene	V gene	clone size	J gene	CDR3 DNA	CDR3 protein
TRBD1	TRBV30	NA	TRBJ1-2	TGTGCCTGGAGTGGGGGACAGTCATACGGAGGCTACACCTTC	CAWSGGQSYGGYTF
TRBD1	TRBV7-2	NA	TRBJ1-5	TGTGCCAGCAGCCCGGACAGGGTGGGTCAGCCCCAGCATTTT	CASSPDRVGQPQHF
NA	TRBV7-2	many	TRBJ2-2	TGTGCCAGCAGCCCCAGGGGTACAATCGGGGAGCTGTTTTTT	CASSPRGTIGELFF
NA	TRBV20-1	few	TRBJ2-7	TGCAGTGCAAACGACAGGACAATCTACGAGCAGTACTTC	CSANDRTIYEQYF
NA	TRBV7-2	many	TRBJ1-1	TGTGCCAGCAGCTTAAGGGAGATAAAAGGGACTGAAGCTTTCTTT	CASSLREIKGTEAFF
NA	TRBV7-2	many	TRBJ1-5	TGTGCCAGCAGCTCGGCAACAGGGAGTCAGCCCCAGCATTTT	CASSSATGSQPQHF
NA	TRBV20-1	few	TRBJ2-5	TGCAGTGCTCCCGAGGCGCGTGGGGAGCGGGAGACCCAGTACTTC	CSAPEARGERETQYF
NA	TRBV29-1	many	TRBJ2-5	TGCAGCGTTGAAGAGAACCAGGTGAAGACCCAGTACTTC	CSVEENQVKTQYF
NA	TRBV3-1	NA	TRBJ1-6	TGTGCCAGCAACCAGGGTATCGCCCAGAGCTCCTATAATTCACCCCTCCACTTT	CASNQGIAQSSYNSPLHF
NA	TRBV14	NA	TRBJ2-1	TGTGCCAGCAGCCAAGATCTGCTAGGGAGCTCCTACAATGAGCAGTTCTTC	CASSQDLLGSSYNEQFF
NA	TRBV7-9	many	TRBJ2-7	TGTGCCAGCAGCCCAGGGGCCCCTTCCTACGAGCAGTACTTC	CASSPGAPSYEQYF
NA	TRBV10-3	many	TRBJ2-3	TGTGCCATCAGTGGGAGGAAGACTGGGGCCGGCACAGATACGCAGTATTTT	CAISGRKTGAGTDTQYF
TRBD1	TRBV2	many	TRBJ2-5	TGTGCCAGCAGTGAATTTGGAAGGGGGCGCGGGGAGACCCAGTACTTC	CASSEFGRGRGETQYF
TRBD1	TRBV5-5	many	TRBJ2-7	TGTGCCAGCAGCTTCTTGGGACAGGGGGCGGGGGAGCAGTACTTC	CASSFLGQGAGEQYF
TRBD2	TRBV30	many	TRBJ2-2	TGTGCCTGGAAGGCTAGCGGGGGGTGGAACACCGGGGAGCTGTTTTTT	CAWKASGGWNTGELFF
NA	TRBV4-2	NA	TRBJ2-7	TGTGCCAGCAGCCAAGCTGTGGGGGATTCCTTCGAGCAGTACTTC	CASSQAVGDSFEQYF
NA	TRBV19	NA	TRBJ2-1	TGTGCCAGTACCGACAGTTACAATGAGCAGTTCTTC	CASTDSYNEQFF
TRBD1	TRBV20-1	many	TRBJ1-1	TGCAGTGCTAGGACAGGGGCCACTGAAGCTTTCTTT	CSARTGATEAFF
NA	TRBV29-1	NA	TRBJ2-1	TGCAGCGTTGAAAAGCCAGGGGCGGCTATCGACAATGAGCAGTTCTTC	CSVEKPGAAIDNEQFF
TRBD1	TRBV30	many	TRBJ1-1	TGTGCTCTGGAGGAGGGGGCAGGGCCTGCTTTCTTT	CALEEGAGPAFF
TRBD1	TRBV2	many	TRBJ1-1	TGTGCCAGCAGCTGGGACAGGGGGGACACTGAAGCTTTCTTT	CASSWDRGDTEAFF
TRBD2	TRBV4-2	NA	TRBJ2-5	TGTGCCAGCAGCCAAGATTGGACTAGCGGGGGGGCCGTATTTGGGGGAGAGACCCAGTACTTC	CASSQDWTSGGAVFGGETQYF
TRBD1	TRBV15	many	TRBJ1-1	TGTGCCACCAGCAGTGCGGACAGGGGAACTGAAGCTTTCTTT	CATSSADRGTEAFF
TRBD2	TRBV28	NA	TRBJ2-1	TGTGCCAGCAGTTTGTTAGGCGGGGGGGCCGGTGAGCAGTTCTTC	CASSLLGGGAGEQFF
NA	TRBV9	NA	TRBJ1-2	TGTGCCAGCAGCCCAGGAGGGTTGGATGGCTACACCTTC	CASSPGGLDGYTF
TRBD1	TRBV4-1	NA	TRBJ2-3	TGCGCCAGCAGCCGAGATCGACAGGGGGCTAGCACAGATACGCAGTATTTT	CASSRDRQGASTDTQYF
TRBD1	TRBV15	many	TRBJ2-7	TGTGCCACCAGCAGAGATGAGGGGGCGACCTACGAGCAGTACTTC	CATSRDEGATYEQYF
NA	TRBV7-9	many	TRBJ2-7	TGTGCCAGCAGCCCACGTGGGGTTTGGGAGCAGTACTTC	CASSPRGVWEQYF
NA	TRBV2	many	TRBJ1-2	TGTGCCAGCAGTGGGAGGACACTAAACTATGGCTACACCTTC	CASSGRTLNYGYTF
NA	TRBV28	many	TRBJ1-3	TGTGCCAGCTCCCATGGGGGCTCTGGAAACACCATATATTTT	CASSHGGSGNTIYF
NA	TRBV27	many	TRBJ2-1	TGTGCCACCGCTGTCGGGAACAATGAGCAGTTCTTC	CATAVGNNEQFF
TRBD1	TRBV6-1	NA	TRBJ1-2	TGTGCCAGCAGACCGGGGGACAGCCGACCTCCTAACTATGGCTACACCTTC	CASRPGDSRPPNYGYTF
NA	TRBV7-2	many	TRBJ2-3	TGTGCCAGCGACTCTCGGGGTTCCGATACGCAGTATTTT	CASDSRGSDTQYF
TRBD1	TRBV9	NA	TRBJ1-4	TGTGCCAGCAGCCCCCGGGGACAGGGAAATGAAAAACTGTTTTTT	CASSPRGQGNEKLFF
NA	TRBV20-1	once	TRBJ1-1	TGCAGTGCTGGGGAGGTGAACACTGAAGCTTTCTTT	CSAGEVNTEAFF
NA	TRBV6-1	many	TRBJ1-2	TGTGCCTCTACCTTGCCGGGGATACCTAACTATGGCTACACCTTC	CASTLPGIPNYGYTF
NA	TRBV11-2	many	TRBJ1-6	TGTGCCAGCAGCAGCGCCGGGACCTCCTCTTCACCCCTCCACTTT	CASSSAGTSSSPLHF
TRBD1	TRBV15	many	TRBJ1-2	TGTGCCACCAGCAGAGGAATAGGGGGCGACTATGGCTACACCTTC	CATSRGIGGDYGYTF
NA	TRBV19	NA	TRBJ2-1	TGTGCCAGTAGTATAGTAGGAGGGGTTGAGCAGTTCTTC	CASSIVGGVEQFF
TRBD1	TRBV7-2	many	TRBJ1-5	TGTGCCAGCAGCCGTAGGACAGGGCCGGATCAGCCCCAGCATTTT	CASSRRTGPDQPQHF
NA	TRBV6-4	NA	TRBJ1-2	TGTGCCAGCAGCCCAGCGGGGATCAACTATGGCTACACCTTC	CASSPAGINYGYTF